These T cell receptor beta chains were read from a single sample in a study of shared clonotypes between healthy human individuals. Data came from immunoSEQ multiplex PCR; TCRdb stores just in-frame clones and leaves some out. The sample consists of about 530,000 clones, 75% to 80% of them appearing once. Specimen: PBMCs. These receptors were taken from a woman aged 40-49 years in good health. Some clones in this sample may be carry-over from other donors' samples. Each CDR3 is given with its conserved first and last residue. D genes are given only for firm matches.

j_call | d_call | v_call | cdr3_aa
TRBJ2-1 | - | TRBV6-4 | CASSEYPADYNEQFF
TRBJ1-1 | TRBD1 | TRBV15 | CATSRDRGVAEAFF
TRBJ2-7 | - | TRBV27 | CASSLEGARSEQYF
TRBJ1-5 | - | TRBV2 | CASSDPWQGNQPQHF
TRBJ2-7 | - | TRBV7-9 | CASSFEGATSEQYF
TRBJ1-2 | TRBD1 | TRBV7-9 | CASSTFRDRKTYGYTF
TRBJ2-3 | TRBD2 | TRBV7-3 | CASSLLAGFTDTQYF
TRBJ2-5 | - | TRBV5-1 | CASSLIPGQETQYF
TRBJ2-7 | - | TRBV20-1 | CSASAQAEQYF
TRBJ1-1 | - | TRBV7-6 | CASSVRTRTEAFF
TRBJ1-4 | - | TRBV7-9 | CASSSPGDREKLFF
TRBJ2-1 | - | TRBV7-3 | CASSAGDSYNEQFF
TRBJ2-6 | - | TRBV19 | CASTSPPGTASSGANVLTF
TRBJ2-1 | TRBD2 | TRBV27 | CASSYLAGGVGNEQFF
TRBJ1-4 | - | TRBV7-9 | CASSLLQVVATNEKLFF
TRBJ2-2 | TRBD2 | TRBV4-1 | CASSQGGLAGVGTGELFF
TRBJ2-7 | TRBD2 | TRBV10-3 | CAISAGLAGGQGEQYF
TRBJ2-3 | - | TRBV5-1 | CASSLARTSTDTQYF
TRBJ2-2 | - | TRBV2 | CASSQGANTGELFF
TRBJ2-7 | TRBD2 | TRBV20-1 | CREGREHEQYF
TRBJ1-1 | - | TRBV20-1 | CSAYRNTEAFF
TRBJ1-6 | - | TRBV30 | CAWSARRGSNSPLHF
TRBJ2-3 | - | TRBV28 | CASSLRRVTSTDTQYF
TRBJ2-3 | - | TRBV6-4 | CASSDSRGGTDTQYF
TRBJ2-5 | - | TRBV7-9 | CASSLSGEETQYF
TRBJ2-2 | TRBD1 | TRBV7-2 | CASSFIQGFVAGELFF
TRBJ2-1 | - | TRBV9 | CASSVGGQSSYNEQFF
TRBJ2-1 | TRBD1 | TRBV19 | CASSPRTDRDVFF
TRBJ1-1 | - | TRBV28 | CASSVGTEAFF
TRBJ2-7 | TRBD2 | TRBV28 | CASSLFSSGAYEQYF
TRBJ1-3 | - | TRBV6-1 | CASSPAGGSGNTIYF
TRBJ2-7 | TRBD1 | TRBV5-4 | CASSLDRDASKQYF